These T cell receptor beta chains were read from a single sample in a study of cytomegalovirus exposure and HLA in healthy donors. Clones were sequenced by immunoSEQ multiplex PCR, and TCRdb holds only the in-frame ones, with some missing. The sample lists about 210,000 clones, around four fifths occurring once. Sequencing was done on a sample of PBMCs. The source is a boy aged 5 to 17 in good health and CMV-seronegative. Each CDR3 is given without its conserved first and last residue.

v_gene	j_gene	CDR3aa
TRBV5-1	TRBJ2-1	ASSLETFPYNEQF
TRBV2	TRBJ2-3	ASLAGGQRTQY
TRBV9	TRBJ1-1	ASSPRHRDATEAF
TRBV9	TRBJ2-1	ASSVGLTGEQF
TRBV28	TRBJ2-5	ASRDRVYQETQY
TRBV30	TRBJ2-3	AWSSQTGMQY
TRBV6-6	TRBJ2-1	ASSYPGHNNEQF
TRBV4-1	TRBJ2-3	ASSQVGRGTQY
TRBV5-1	TRBJ2-1	ASLYNEQF
TRBV11-2	TRBJ1-2	ASSPLTTYLGYT